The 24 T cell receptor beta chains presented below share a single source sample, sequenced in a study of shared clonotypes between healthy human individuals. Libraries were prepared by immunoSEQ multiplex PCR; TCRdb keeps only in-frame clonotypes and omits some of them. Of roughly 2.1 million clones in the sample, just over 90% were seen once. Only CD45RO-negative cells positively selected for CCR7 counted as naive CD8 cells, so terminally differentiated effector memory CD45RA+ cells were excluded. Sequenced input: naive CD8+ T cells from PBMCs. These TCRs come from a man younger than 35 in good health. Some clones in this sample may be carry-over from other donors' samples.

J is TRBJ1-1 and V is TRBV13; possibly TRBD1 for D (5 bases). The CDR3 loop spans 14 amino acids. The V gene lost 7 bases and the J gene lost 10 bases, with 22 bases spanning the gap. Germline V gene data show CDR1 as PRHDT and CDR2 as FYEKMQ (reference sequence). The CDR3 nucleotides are TGTGCCAGCAACACACCTCTCGGGGCGGGGGGAGCTTTCTTT. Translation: CASNTPLGAGGAFF.

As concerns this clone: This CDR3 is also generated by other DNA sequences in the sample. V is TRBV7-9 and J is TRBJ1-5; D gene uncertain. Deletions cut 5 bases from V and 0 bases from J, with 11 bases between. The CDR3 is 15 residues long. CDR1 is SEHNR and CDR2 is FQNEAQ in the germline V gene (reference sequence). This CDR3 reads CASSPPGSSNQPQHF. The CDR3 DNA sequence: TGTGCCAGCAGCCCGCCGGGGTCTAGCAATCAGCCCCAGCATTTT.

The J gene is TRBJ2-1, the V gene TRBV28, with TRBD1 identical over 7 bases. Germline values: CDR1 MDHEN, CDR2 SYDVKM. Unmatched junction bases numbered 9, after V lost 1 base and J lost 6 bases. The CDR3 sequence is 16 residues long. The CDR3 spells CASSLYGQEARNEQFF. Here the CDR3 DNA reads TGTGCCAGCAGTTTATACGGACAGGAGGCCCGCAATGAGCAGTTCTTC.

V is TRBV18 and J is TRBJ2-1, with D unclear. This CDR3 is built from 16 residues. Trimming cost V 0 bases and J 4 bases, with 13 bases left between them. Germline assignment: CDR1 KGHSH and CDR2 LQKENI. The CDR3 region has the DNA TGTGCCAGCTCACCACCCTCGTTTCTTGAGTACAATGAGCAGTTCTTC. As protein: CASSPPSFLEYNEQFF.

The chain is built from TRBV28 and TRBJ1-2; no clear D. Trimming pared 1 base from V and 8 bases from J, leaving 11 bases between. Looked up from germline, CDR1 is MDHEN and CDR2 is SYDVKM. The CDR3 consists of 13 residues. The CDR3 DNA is TGTGCCAGCAGTTTATCGCGGTCGGCGGGCTACACCTTC. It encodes CASSLSRSAGYTF.

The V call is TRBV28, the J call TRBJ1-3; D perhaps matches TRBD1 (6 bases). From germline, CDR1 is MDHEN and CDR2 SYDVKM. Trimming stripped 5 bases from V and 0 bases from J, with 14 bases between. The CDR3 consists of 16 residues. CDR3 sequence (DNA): TGTGCCAGCAGTGGGTGGGACACTACCTCTGGAAACACCATATATTTT. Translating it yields CASSGWDTTSGNTIYF. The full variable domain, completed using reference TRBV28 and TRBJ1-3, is DVKVTQSSRYLVKRTGEKVFLECVQDMDHENMFWYRQDPGLGLRLIYFSYDVKMKEKGDIPEGYSVSREKKERFSLILESASTNQTSMYLCASSGWDTTSGNTIYFGEGSWLTVV.

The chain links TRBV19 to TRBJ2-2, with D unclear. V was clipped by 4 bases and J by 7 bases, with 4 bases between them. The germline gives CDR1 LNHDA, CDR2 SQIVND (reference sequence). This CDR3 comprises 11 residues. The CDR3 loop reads CASSSIGELFF. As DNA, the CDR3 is TGTGCCAGTAGTAGTATCGGGGAGCTGTTTTTT.

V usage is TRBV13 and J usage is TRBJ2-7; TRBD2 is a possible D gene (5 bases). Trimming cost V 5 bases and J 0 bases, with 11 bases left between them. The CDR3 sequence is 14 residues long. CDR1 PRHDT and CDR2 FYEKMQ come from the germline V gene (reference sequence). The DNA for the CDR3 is TGTGCCAGCAGCCCGGACTCGAGCTCCTACGAGCAGTACTTC. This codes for CASSPDSSSYEQYF. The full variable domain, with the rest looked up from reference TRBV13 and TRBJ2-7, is AAGVIQSPRHLIKEKRETATLKCYPIPRHDTVYWYQQGPGQDPQFLISFYEKMQSDKGSIPDRFSAQQFSDYHSELNMSSLELGDSALYFCASSPDSSSYEQYFGPGTRLTVT.

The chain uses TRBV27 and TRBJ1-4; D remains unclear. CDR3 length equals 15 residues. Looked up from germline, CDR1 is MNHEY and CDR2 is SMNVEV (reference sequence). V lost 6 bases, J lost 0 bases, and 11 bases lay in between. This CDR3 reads CASSQTVATNEKLFF. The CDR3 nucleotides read TGTGCCAGCAGCCAAACAGTTGCAACTAATGAAAAACTGTTTTTT.

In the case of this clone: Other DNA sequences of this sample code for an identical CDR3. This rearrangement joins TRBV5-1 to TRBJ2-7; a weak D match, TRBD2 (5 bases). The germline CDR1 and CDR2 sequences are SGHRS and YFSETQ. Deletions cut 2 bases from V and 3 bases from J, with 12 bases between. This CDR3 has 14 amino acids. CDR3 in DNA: TGCGCCAGCAGCTTAGGGCCGGGGAGCTACGAGCAGTACTTC. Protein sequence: CASSLGPGSYEQYF.

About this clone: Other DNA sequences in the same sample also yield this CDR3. The CDR3 DNA is TGTGCCAGCAGCTTCGGCACTGAAGCTTTCTTT. Translating it yields CASSFGTEAFF. J is TRBJ1-1 and V is TRBV7-2; the D is unclear. CDR1 is SGHTA, CDR2 FQGNSA, per germline. CDR3 length: 11 residues. Trimming stripped 3 bases from V and 4 bases from J, with 3 bases between.

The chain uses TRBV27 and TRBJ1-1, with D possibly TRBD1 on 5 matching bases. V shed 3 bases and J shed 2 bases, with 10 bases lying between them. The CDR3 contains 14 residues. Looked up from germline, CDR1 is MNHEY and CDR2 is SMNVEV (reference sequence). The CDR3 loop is CASSLARENTEAFF. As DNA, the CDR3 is TGTGCCAGCAGTTTGGCCAGGGAAAACACTGAAGCTTTCTTT.

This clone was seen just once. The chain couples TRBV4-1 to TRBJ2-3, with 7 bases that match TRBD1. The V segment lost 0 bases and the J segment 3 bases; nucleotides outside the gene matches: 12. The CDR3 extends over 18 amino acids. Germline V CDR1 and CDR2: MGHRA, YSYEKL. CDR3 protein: CASSQDLLRQGRTDTQYF. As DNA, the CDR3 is TGCGCCAGCAGCCAAGATCTATTACGACAGGGTAGGACAGATACGCAGTATTTT.

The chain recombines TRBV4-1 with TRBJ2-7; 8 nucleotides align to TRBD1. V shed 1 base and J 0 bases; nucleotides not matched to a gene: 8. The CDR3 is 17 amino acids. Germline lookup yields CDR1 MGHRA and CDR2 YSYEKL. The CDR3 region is CASSQVQRDRLSYEQYF. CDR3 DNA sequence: TGCGCCAGCAGCCAAGTACAAAGGGACAGGCTCTCCTACGAGCAGTACTTC.

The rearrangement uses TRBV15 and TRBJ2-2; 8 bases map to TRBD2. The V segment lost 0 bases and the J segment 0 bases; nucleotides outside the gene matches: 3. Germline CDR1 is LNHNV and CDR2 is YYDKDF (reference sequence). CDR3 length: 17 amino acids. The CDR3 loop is CATSRDRGLANTGELFF. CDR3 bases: TGTGCCACCAGCAGAGATAGGGGACTAGCGAACACCGGGGAGCTGTTTTTT. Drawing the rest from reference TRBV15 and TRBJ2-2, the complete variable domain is DAMVIQNPRYQVTQFGKPVTLSCSQTLNHNVMYWYQQKSSQAPKLLFHYYDKDFNNEADTPDNFQSRRPNTSFCFLDIRSPGLGDTAMYLCATSRDRGLANTGELFFGEGSRLTVL.

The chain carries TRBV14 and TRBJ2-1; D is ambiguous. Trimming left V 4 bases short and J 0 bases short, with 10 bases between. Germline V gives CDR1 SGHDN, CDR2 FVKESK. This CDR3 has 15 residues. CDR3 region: CASSPYRSSYNEQFF. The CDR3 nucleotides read TGTGCCAGCAGCCCTTACAGAAGCTCCTACAATGAGCAGTTCTTC.

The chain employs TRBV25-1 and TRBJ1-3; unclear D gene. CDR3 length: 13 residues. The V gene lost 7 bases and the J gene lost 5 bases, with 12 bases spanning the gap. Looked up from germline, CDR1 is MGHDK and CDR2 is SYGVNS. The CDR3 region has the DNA TGTGCCAGCATTCCAGCGGGCAGAAACACCATATATTTT. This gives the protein CASIPAGRNTIYF.

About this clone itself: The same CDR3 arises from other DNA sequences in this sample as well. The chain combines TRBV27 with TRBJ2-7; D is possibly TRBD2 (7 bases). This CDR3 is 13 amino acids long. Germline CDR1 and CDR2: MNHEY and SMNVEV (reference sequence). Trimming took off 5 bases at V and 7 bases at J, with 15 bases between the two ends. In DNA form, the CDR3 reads TGTGCCAGCAGTCTCCGGGGGGCTGGGGAGCAGTACTTC. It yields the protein CASSLRGAGEQYF.

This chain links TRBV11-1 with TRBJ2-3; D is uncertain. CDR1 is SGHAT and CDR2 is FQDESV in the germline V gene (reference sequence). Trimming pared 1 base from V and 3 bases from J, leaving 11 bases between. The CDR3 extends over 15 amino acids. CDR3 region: CASSLVGSGTDTQYF. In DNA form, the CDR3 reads TGTGCCAGCAGCTTAGTGGGCTCCGGTACAGATACGCAGTATTTT.

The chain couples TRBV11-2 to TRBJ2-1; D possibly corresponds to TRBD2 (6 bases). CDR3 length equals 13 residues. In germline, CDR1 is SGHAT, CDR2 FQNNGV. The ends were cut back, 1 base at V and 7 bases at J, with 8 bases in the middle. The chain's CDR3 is CASSLVAGNEQFF. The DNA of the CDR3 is TGTGCCAGCAGCTTAGTGGCGGGGAATGAGCAGTTCTTC.

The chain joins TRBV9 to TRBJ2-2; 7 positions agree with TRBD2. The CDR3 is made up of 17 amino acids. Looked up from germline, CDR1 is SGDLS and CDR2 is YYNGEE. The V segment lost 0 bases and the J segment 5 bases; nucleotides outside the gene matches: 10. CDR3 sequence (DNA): TGTGCCAGCAGCGTAGATGTGGCGGGAGAGCGAACCGGGGAGCTGTTTTTT. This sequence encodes CASSVDVAGERTGELFF.

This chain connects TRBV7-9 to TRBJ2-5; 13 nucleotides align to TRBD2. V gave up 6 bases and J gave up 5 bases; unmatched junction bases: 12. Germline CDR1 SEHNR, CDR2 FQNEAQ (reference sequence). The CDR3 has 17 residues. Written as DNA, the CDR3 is TGTGCCAGCAGTCACGGACTAGCGGGAGTTTTCTTGGAGACCCAGTACTTC. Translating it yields CASSHGLAGVFLETQYF.

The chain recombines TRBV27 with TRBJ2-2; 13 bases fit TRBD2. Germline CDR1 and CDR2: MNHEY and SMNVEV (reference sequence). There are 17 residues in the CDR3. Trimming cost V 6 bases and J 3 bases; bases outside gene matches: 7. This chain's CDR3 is CASRTGTSGKHTGELFF. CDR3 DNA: TGTGCCAGCAGAACCGGGACTAGCGGGAAACACACCGGGGAGCTGTTTTTT.

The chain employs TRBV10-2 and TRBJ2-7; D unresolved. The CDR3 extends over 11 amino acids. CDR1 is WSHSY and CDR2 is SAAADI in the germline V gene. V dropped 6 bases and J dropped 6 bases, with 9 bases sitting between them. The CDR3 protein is CASRGKVEQYF. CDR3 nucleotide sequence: TGCGCCAGCAGGGGGAAGGTCGAGCAGTACTTC.